This T cell receptor (beta chain) was recorded in a study of shared clonotypes between healthy human individuals. In the study overall: The plates for each donor numbered three CD4 naive, three CD4 memory, two CD8 naive and one CD8 memory. General study findings and limits: Blood was the only sampled material, and tissue repertoires likely differ.

It was CD45RO-negative cells, positively selected for CCR7, that made up naive CD8 cells, with terminally differentiated effector memory CD45RA+ cells excluded. In germline, CDR1 is ENHRY, CDR2 SYGVKD. The CDR3 runs 13 residues. Deletions cut 2 bases from V and 2 bases from J, with 4 bases between. The test was conducted at deep level. Clones were sequenced by immunoSEQ multiplex PCR, and TCRdb holds only the in-frame ones, with some missing. This sample has hundreds of thousands of clones, with 95% to 96% found just once. Regarding this clone: Its target is not known.

The receptor was isolated from a woman in her 30s in good health. The sequenced sample consisted of naive CD8+ T cells sorted from blood. This sequence joins TRBV10-3 and TRBJ2-1; D remains ambiguous. The CDR3, as DNA: TGTGCCATCAGTGAGCCCCCCTACAATGAGCAGTTCTTC. It codes for CAISEPPYNEQFF.